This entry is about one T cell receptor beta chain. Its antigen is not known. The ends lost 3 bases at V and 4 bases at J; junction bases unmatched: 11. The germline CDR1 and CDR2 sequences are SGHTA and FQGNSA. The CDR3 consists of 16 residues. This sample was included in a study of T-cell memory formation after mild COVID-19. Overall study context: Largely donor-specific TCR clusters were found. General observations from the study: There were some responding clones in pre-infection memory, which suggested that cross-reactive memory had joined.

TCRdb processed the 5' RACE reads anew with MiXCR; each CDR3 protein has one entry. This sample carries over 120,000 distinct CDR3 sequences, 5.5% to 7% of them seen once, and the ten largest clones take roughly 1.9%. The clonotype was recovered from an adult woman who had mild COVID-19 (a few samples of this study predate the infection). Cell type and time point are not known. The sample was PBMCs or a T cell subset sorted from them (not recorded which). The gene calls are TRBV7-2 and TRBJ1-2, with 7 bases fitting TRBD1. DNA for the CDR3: TGTGCCAGCAGCTTTGACCAGGGGGGAACCCTCTATGGCTACACCTTC. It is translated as CASSFDQGGTLYGYTF.